The clone carrying this TCR beta chain was counted many times. Time point reported: sample taken at primary tumor resection. Whole RNA, isolated from tumor, nontumor lung or frozen PBMC, was sequenced without prior sorting. TCRdb independently ran MiXCR on the 5' RACE reads; one entry per CDR3 protein. The data hold some 38,000 distinct CDR3 sequences, with around 7.5% observed a single time. These data belong to a study of spatial heterogeneity in lung cancer. The sequences come from PBMCs, collected at surgery. This sequence was found in a male donor with early-stage non-small cell lung cancer.

The CDR3 sequence: CSARDDRGHYGYTF. The CDR3 bases are TGCAGTGCTAGAGACGACAGGGGGCACTATGGCTACACCTTC. The chain joins TRBV20-1 to TRBJ1-2; TRBD1 matches 10 bases. This CDR3 has 14 amino acids. V shed 0 bases, J shed 3 bases, and the junction held 1 base outside the gene matches. The germline CDR1 and CDR2 sequences are DFQATT and SNEGSKA (reference sequence).